Presented here are 26 T cell receptor beta chains from one specimen sequenced in a study of blood T cell repertoires in COVID-19. Data came from immunoSEQ multiplex PCR; TCRdb stores just in-frame clones and leaves some out. Among 190,000 or so clones listed, approximately 86% were seen once. Sequencing was performed on peripheral blood. These receptors all stem from a man aged 40-55 years with active or convalescent COVID-19.

J is TRBJ1-6 and V is TRBV28; unclear D gene. Between the trimmed V and J ends, which lost 2 bases and 3 bases, there was a span of 8 bases. The CDR3 is made up of 15 amino acids. Germline V gene lookup returns CDR1 MDHEN and CDR2 SYDVKM. The CDR3 region is CASSLSAIYNSPLHF. CDR3 nucleotides: TGTGCCAGCAGTTTAAGCGCCATCTATAATTCACCCCTCCACTTT.

The chain employs TRBV2 and TRBJ1-2; D unresolved. V shed 0 bases and J shed 5 bases, with 16 bases lying between them. Germline CDR1 SNHLY, CDR2 FYNNEI. The CDR3 consists of 16 residues. CDR3 in DNA: TGTGCCAGCAGTGAAGCCGCCCGGCCTAGAGATTATGGCTACACCTTC. This sequence encodes CASSEAARPRDYGYTF.

The chain uses TRBV6-5 and TRBJ2-7, with D perhaps TRBD1 (5 bases). Germline CDR1 MNHEY, CDR2 SVGAGI. Between the trimmed V and J ends, which lost 5 bases and 4 bases, there was a span of 12 bases. There are 13 residues in the CDR3. The CDR3 DNA reads as TGTGCCAGCAGTCCGGCAGGGTCGTACGAGCAGTACTTC. Translated: CASSPAGSYEQYF.

This chain links TRBV3-1 (or the pseudogene TRBV3-2) with TRBJ2-3; 8 bases are shared with TRBD2. CDR1 and CDR2 (germline): LGHDT, YNNKEL (reference sequence). V trimming: 4 bases; J trimming: 1 base; junction bases outside the gene matches: 13. This CDR3 has 18 amino acids. This CDR3 reads CASSRRGTRHSGTDTQYF. The CDR3 coding sequence is TGTGCCAGCAGCCGTCGAGGGACTAGACATTCTGGCACAGATACGCAGTATTTT.

This chain uses TRBV5-4 with TRBJ2-5; TRBD2 aligns across 7 bases. The CDR3 sequence is 13 residues long. The trim removed 2 bases at V and 5 bases at J, leaving 3 bases unmatched. Per the germline V gene, CDR1 is SGHNT and CDR2 is YYREEE (reference sequence). CDR3 in DNA: TGTGCCAGCAGCTTTTGGGGAGGGGAGACCCAGTACTTC. Translating gives CASSFWGGETQYF.

V usage is TRBV5-1 and J usage is TRBJ2-1; 8 positions match TRBD1. Per germline, CDR1 SGHRS and CDR2 YFSETQ. The CDR3 consists of 14 residues. V trimming: 2 bases; J trimming: 5 bases; junction bases outside the gene matches: 3. The CDR3 loop is CASSFQGQDNEQFF. The DNA of the CDR3 is TGCGCCAGCAGCTTCCAGGGACAGGACAATGAGCAGTTCTTC.

The chain combines TRBV7-9 with TRBJ1-1, with a tentative D call TRBD1 (5 bases). CDR1 is SEHNR, CDR2 FQNEAQ, per germline (reference sequence). Deletions cut 2 bases from V and 0 bases from J, with 19 bases between. This CDR3 is 18 amino acids long. CDR3 coding DNA: TGTGCCAGCAGCTTATGGTTGGGGCTGACTTACATGAACACTGAAGCTTTCTTT. Its translation is CASSLWLGLTYMNTEAFF.

This clone was picked up one time. The V call is TRBV12-3 or TRBV12-4, the J call TRBJ1-1, with 7 bases identical to TRBD1. This CDR3 is built from 13 residues. Trimming cost V 5 bases and J 3 bases; bases outside gene matches: 3. CDR3 nucleotide sequence: TGTGCCAGCAGTGGGGACAGCTACACTGAAGCTTTCTTT. Encoded protein: CASSGDSYTEAFF.

This clone turned up a few times. The chain carries TRBV11-2 and TRBJ1-1; D uncertain. Germline V gene sequence: CDR1 SGHAT, CDR2 FQNNGV. The CDR3 is 18 amino acids. Trimming removed 5 bases from V and 0 bases from J, with 22 bases in between. CDR3 sequence: CASSILRIRGSLNTEAFF. CDR3 nucleotide sequence: TGTGCCAGCAGCATACTTAGAATACGGGGATCTCTGAACACTGAAGCTTTCTTT. Full variable domain (remainder filled in from reference TRBV11-2 and TRBJ1-1): EAGVAQSPRYKIIEKRQSVAFWCNPISGHATLYWYQQILGQGPKLLIQFQNNGVVDDSQLPKDRFSAERLKGVDSTLKIQPAKLEDSAVYLCASSILRIRGSLNTEAFFGQGTRLTVV.

V is TRBV27 and J is TRBJ2-7; D possibly corresponds to TRBD1 (5 bases). V lost 2 bases and J 7 bases, leaving 15 bases between the germline ends. Germline V lookup: CDR1 MNHEY, CDR2 SMNVEV (reference sequence). The CDR3 length is 14 residues. The CDR3 DNA reads as TGTGCCAGCAGTTTACAGGGATGGACGAAAGAGCAGTACTTC. Translating gives CASSLQGWTKEQYF.

This chain's CDR3 is CASSEGEGQGWISPLHF. CDR3 DNA: TGTGCCAGCAGTGAAGGGGAGGGACAGGGGTGGATTTCACCCCTCCACTTT. The chain has TRBV6-1 and TRBJ1-6, with 10 positions matching TRBD1. The J segment lost 9 bases and the V segment lost 1 base, leaving 9 bases of the junction unmatched. From germline, CDR1 is MNHNS and CDR2 SASEGT. The CDR3 is made up of 17 amino acids.

This chain links TRBV7-9 with TRBJ2-3; TRBD2 is a possible D gene (5 bases). V was pared by 8 bases and J by 4 bases, with 10 bases between. This CDR3 comprises 12 residues. The germline CDR1 and CDR2 sequences are SEHNR and FQNEAQ (reference sequence). This CDR3 reads CASRLAPDTQYF. CDR3 sequence (DNA): TGTGCCAGCCGTCTAGCCCCAGATACGCAGTATTTT.

In this sample, this clone turned up a few times. V is TRBV28 and J is TRBJ1-5; the D gene is possibly TRBD1 (6 bases). The ends were cut back, 1 base at V and 4 bases at J, with 11 bases in the middle. CDR3 size: 15 residues. Per the germline V gene, CDR1 is MDHEN and CDR2 is SYDVKM. The CDR3 region is CASSLSDRRNQPQHF. CDR3 nucleotides: TGTGCCAGCAGTTTATCCGACAGGAGAAATCAGCCCCAGCATTTT.

This sequence joins TRBV28 and TRBJ1-5, with D perhaps matching TRBD1 (6 bases). This CDR3 comprises 15 residues. Germline V gene data show CDR1 as MDHEN and CDR2 as SYDVKM. The V gene lost 3 bases and the J gene lost 1 base, with 10 bases spanning the gap. The CDR3 DNA is TGTGCCAGCAGTTTCGGGGGGCGAAGCAATCAGCCCCAGCATTTT. It translates to CASSFGGRSNQPQHF.

The chain employs TRBV7-8 and TRBJ1-2; TRBD1 is a possible D gene (6 bases). The length of the CDR3 is 16 residues. Trimming stripped 1 base from V and 8 bases from J, with 20 bases between. Germline V gene lookup returns CDR1 SGHVS and CDR2 FQNEAQ. The DNA for the CDR3 is TGTGCCAGCAGCTTAGGGGGGGGCGTACTGTCTGGAGGCTACACCTTC. Translated, it gives CASSLGGGVLSGGYTF.

The chain recombines TRBV11-2 with TRBJ2-2; D is perhaps TRBD2 (6 bases). The ends were cut back, 6 bases at V and 6 bases at J, with 17 bases in the middle. The CDR3 contains 15 residues. Germline V CDR1 and CDR2: SGHAT, FQNNGV. The CDR3 loop reads CASSLGGTRSGELFF. In DNA, the CDR3 is TGTGCCAGCAGTCTTGGGGGGACGCGGTCCGGGGAGCTGTTTTTT.

V usage is TRBV5-1 and J usage is TRBJ2-2; D is possibly TRBD2 (5 bases). The germline V gene has CDR1 SGHRS and CDR2 YFSETQ. The V end lost 0 bases, the J end lost 9 bases, and 9 bases lay between the germline ends. The CDR3 has 13 amino acids. In DNA form, the CDR3 reads TGCGCCAGCAGCTTGGGGGGAGCCTGGGAGCTGTTTTTT. Amino acids: CASSLGGAWELFF.

The rearrangement joins TRBV7-2 to TRBJ2-1; D possibly corresponds to TRBD1 (6 bases). Germline values: CDR1 SGHTA, CDR2 FQGNSA. Trimming removed 7 bases at V and 2 bases at J, with 12 bases between. The CDR3 loop spans 14 amino acids. The DNA for the CDR3 is TGTGCCAGCAAGGGGGATTTTCCCTACAATGAGCAGTTCTTC. It encodes CASKGDFPYNEQFF.

The genes are TRBV11-3 and TRBJ1-1; D is unclear. The CDR3 totals 16 residues. V was shortened by 5 bases and J by 3 bases, with 19 bases between the two germline ends. Germline loops: CDR1 SGHNT, CDR2 YENEEA. Here the CDR3 DNA reads TGTGCCAGCAGCCCCACCGCCTACAGCAAGGACACTGAAGCTTTCTTT. Translating it yields CASSPTAYSKDTEAFF.

This clone was counted a single time. The gene calls are TRBV4-1 and TRBJ1-4; weak D call: TRBD1 (6 bases). V was cut by 0 bases and J by 7 bases, with 9 bases left in between. The CDR3 contains 14 residues. Per the germline V gene, CDR1 is MGHRA and CDR2 is YSYEKL. CDR3 in DNA: TGCGCCAGCAGCCAAGACCGGGACATTGAAAAACTGTTTTTT. As protein: CASSQDRDIEKLFF.

V is TRBV3-1 (or the pseudogene TRBV3-2) and J is TRBJ1-4; 9 nucleotides align to TRBD1. Germline V gene sequence: CDR1 LGHDT, CDR2 YNNKEL (reference sequence). This CDR3 has 12 amino acids. With 11 bases clipped from V and 8 bases from J, the junction kept 6 bases outside the gene matches. The CDR3 nucleotides read TGTGCCGCAGGACAGGGGCGGGAAAAACTGTTTTTT. Protein product: CAAGQGREKLFF.

The chain combines TRBV5-1 with TRBJ2-5; 10 bases align to TRBD1. V shed 0 bases, J shed 5 bases, and the junction held 4 bases outside the gene matches. The CDR3 totals 15 residues. CDR1 SGHRS and CDR2 YFSETQ come from the germline V gene. As DNA, the CDR3 is TGCGCCAGCAGCTTGGGGACAGGGGGTGAGGAGACCCAGTACTTC. This encodes CASSLGTGGEETQYF.

This clone was seen just once. V usage is TRBV6-6 and J usage is TRBJ1-1; D gene unclear. The length of the CDR3 is 14 residues. CDR1 is MNHNY, CDR2 SVGAGI, per germline (reference sequence). Trimming took 2 bases from V and 2 from J, leaving 9 bases between them. The chain's CDR3 is CASSYTPFNTEAFF. The CDR3 bases are TGTGCCAGCAGTTACACACCCTTTAACACTGAAGCTTTCTTT.

This chain joins TRBV7-9 and TRBJ2-3; 8 bases are shared with TRBD1. The germline V gene has CDR1 SEHNR and CDR2 FQNEAQ (reference sequence). The CDR3 has 14 amino acids. V was pared by 6 bases and J by 5 bases, with 7 bases of the junction left unmatched. The CDR3 here is CASSHGQGKDTQYF. CDR3 DNA: TGTGCCAGCAGTCACGGACAGGGTAAAGATACGCAGTATTTT.

This clone was counted between two and nine times. This chain connects TRBV19 to TRBJ1-1, with a tentative D call TRBD1 (5 bases). The CDR3 extends over 14 amino acids. V gave up 8 bases and J gave up 1 base, with 14 bases separating them. Germline CDR1 LNHDA, CDR2 SQIVND (reference sequence). This CDR3 reads CASVLTETNTEAFF. In DNA form, the CDR3 reads TGTGCCAGTGTCTTGACAGAGACGAACACTGAAGCTTTCTTT.

This chain joins TRBV6-5 and TRBJ1-3, with 7 bases that match TRBD1. Germline assignment: CDR1 MNHEY and CDR2 SVGAGI. V lost 8 bases and J lost 3; bases outside the gene matches: 10. The CDR3 is 15 residues long. The CDR3 protein is CASGTTGVDGNTIYF. The DNA for the CDR3 is TGTGCCAGCGGCACCACAGGGGTTGATGGAAACACCATATATTTT.